This is a list of T cell receptor beta chains from one sample in a study of T-cell reconstitution after alpha-beta-depleted transplantation in children. Each CDR3 protein gets one entry after TCRdb re-called the PCR reads with MiXCR. This sample has hundreds of thousands of distinct CDR3 sequences; around 15% occur once, and the top ten carry roughly 27%. The material was PBMCs, mostly from graft donor cells, obtained 360 days after TCRalphabeta/CD19-depleted stem cell transplant. The origin of the receptors is a boy less than two years old who had a stem cell transplant for Wiskott-Aldrich syndrome, so the T cells may come from the graft donor. Both conserved end residues are part of each CDR3. D genes are given only for firm matches. Clone size appears in some rows only: once, few, many, or a class for an expanded clone.

CDR3 length	D gene	clone size	V gene	J gene	CDR3 DNA	CDR3 protein
16	.	.	TRBV14	TRBJ1-2	TGTGCCAGCAGCCAAGACCGACAGGAAGGCATATTTGGCTACACCTTC	CASSQDRQEGIFGYTF
14	TRBD1	few	TRBV10-3	TRBJ1-4	TGTGCCATCCACTCATGGACAGGGGATGAAAAACTGTTTTTT	CAIHSWTGDEKLFF
15	TRBD1	few	TRBV19	TRBJ1-5	TGTGCCTCGGACAGGGGGAACGAAGGCAATCAGCCCCAGCATTTT	CASDRGNEGNQPQHF
12	.	.	TRBV28	TRBJ1-2	TGTGCCAGCAGCAATCACCCGGGAGGCTACACCTTC	CASSNHPGGYTF
16	.	few	TRBV9	TRBJ2-1	TGTGCCAGCAGCGTAGGGGGGGCCCTCTCCTACAATGAGCAGTTCTTC	CASSVGGALSYNEQFF
12	.	.	TRBV27	TRBJ1-4	TGTGCCAACGGGCGGAAAAATGAAAAACTGTTTTTT	CANGRKNEKLFF
15	.	.	TRBV5-1	TRBJ2-3	TGCGCCAGCAGCTTAAGCTATTCCGTCTCAGATACGCAGTATTTT	CASSLSYSVSDTQYF
16	TRBD2	.	TRBV4-3	TRBJ2-7	TGCGCCAGCAGCCAATCGACTAGCGGGAGAGGATACGAGCAGTACTTC	CASSQSTSGRGYEQYF
16	.	.	TRBV6-2/TRBV6-3	TRBJ2-2	TGTGCCAGCACCCAGAGCCGGGACGGGAACACCGGGGAGCTGTTTTTT	CASTQSRDGNTGELFF
15	.	.	TRBV3-1	TRBJ2-1	TGTGCCAGCAGCCAAGATGCGGTTCCCTACAATGAGCAGTTCTTC	CASSQDAVPYNEQFF
15	.	few	TRBV7-2	TRBJ2-1	TGTGCCAGCAGCTTACCCAGAGGCGGCTACAATGAGCAGTTCTTC	CASSLPRGGYNEQFF
16	TRBD2	.	TRBV4-3	TRBJ2-5	TGCGCCAGCAGCCAAGATTTTGCGGGAGTGTCAGAGACCCAGTACTTC	CASSQDFAGVSETQYF
13	.	many	TRBV9	TRBJ2-7	TGTGCCAGCAGCGTAAGGATGGACGGCGAGCAGTACTTC	CASSVRMDGEQYF
12	.	.	TRBV3-1	TRBJ2-1	TGTGCCAGCAGCCACCTAAACAATGAGCAGTTCTTC	CASSHLNNEQFF
13	.	few	TRBV15	TRBJ1-6	TGTGCCACCAGCAGAGATGGGAATTCACTCCTCCACTTT	CATSRDGNSLLHF
14	TRBD1	.	TRBV12-3/TRBV12-4	TRBJ2-1	TGTGCCAGCAGTTTATCTACAGGGGTGAATGAGCAGTTCTTC	CASSLSTGVNEQFF
15	TRBD2	.	TRBV12-3/TRBV12-4	TRBJ2-1	TGTGCCAGCAGTTTAGACGGGAGGGCCTGGAATGAGCAGTTCTTC	CASSLDGRAWNEQFF
15	.	.	TRBV12-3/TRBV12-4	TRBJ1-3	TGTGCCAGCAGTTTAACGGAGTACTCTGGAAACACCATATATTTT	CASSLTEYSGNTIYF